This TCR beta chain was profiled in a study of T cells in Graves' hyperthyroidism and ophthalmopathy. The V and J ends lost 6 bases and 7 bases, in that order; junction bases with no gene match: 10. This CDR3 has 14 amino acids. The investigators amplified TCR beta CDR3 regions from RNA transcripts. A first-round RT-PCR of the TCR CDR3 used the HTBI primer set. Each CDR3 protein gets one entry after TCRdb re-called the multiplex PCR reads with MiXCR. Of roughly 500,000 distinct CDR3 sequences in the sample, 35% to 55% were seen once. The sample comprised peripheral blood or thyroid tissue (not recorded which). The rearrangement uses TRBV12-3 or TRBV12-4 and TRBJ2-7, with 9 bases that match TRBD1. The receptor comes from an adult woman with Graves' disease, either hyperthyroidism or ophthalmopathy (not recorded which). CDR3 region: CASSGTGWIGEQYF. CDR3 in DNA: TGTGCCAGCAGCGGGACAGGGTGGATTGGGGAGCAGTACTTC.